The 27 T cell receptor beta chains below were found in one sample sequenced in a study of blood T cells in healthy people across ages. Primed by a sample-barcoded 5' primer and a J-beta primer mix, a second PCR proceeded for roughly 7 to 12 cycles. TCRdb passed the 5' RACE reads through MiXCR, listing each CDR3 protein once. This table holds about 1,500,000 distinct CDR3 sequences, about 43% found once. Material for sequencing was blood. These receptors originate from a woman in her late teens or twenties in good health.

This clonotype has more than one count but fewer than ten. The rearrangement links TRBV7-2 to TRBJ2-7; a weak D match, TRBD2 (5 bases). CDR3 size: 16 residues. Trimming shortened V by 1 base and J by 3 bases, and 16 bases separated the two germline ends. Germline V CDR1 and CDR2: SGHTA, FQGNSA. This CDR3 reads CASSLDRRADYYEQYF. The CDR3 DNA is TGTGCCAGCAGCTTAGACCGTCGGGCAGACTACTACGAGCAGTACTTC. Supplemented by reference TRBV7-2 and TRBJ2-7, the full variable domain reads GAGVSQSPSNKVTEKGKDVELRCDPISGHTALYWYRQSLGQGLEFLIYFQGNSAPDKSGLPSDRFSAERTGGSVSTLTIQRTQQEDSAVYLCASSLDRRADYYEQYFGPGTRLTVT.

The table lists this clonotype with a few counts. This chain links TRBV4-1 with TRBJ2-7, with 11 bases fitting TRBD2. CDR3 length: 16 residues. V lost 2 bases, J lost 5 bases, and 8 bases stayed unmatched. CDR1 is MGHRA, CDR2 YSYEKL, per germline. CDR3 sequence (DNA): TGCGCCAGCAGCCAAAGACCGGGACTAGCGGTTAACGAGCAGTACTTC. Its translation is CASSQRPGLAVNEQYF.

There are a few counts of this clonotype. The genes are TRBV4-1 and TRBJ2-3; a possible D gene is TRBD1 (6 bases). The germline V and J ends were trimmed by 0 bases and 3 bases, with 22 bases remaining between them. From germline, CDR1 is MGHRA and CDR2 YSYEKL. The CDR3 has 19 residues. The CDR3 DNA reads as TGCGCCAGCAGCCAAGATGGAGGTACAGGGTATTCGAGTACAGATACGCAGTATTTT. As protein: CASSQDGGTGYSSTDTQYF.

This clonotype was detected only once. The J gene is TRBJ1-3, the V gene TRBV6-5, with a weak D call TRBD1 (5 bases). Germline assignment: CDR1 MNHEY and CDR2 SVGAGI. The CDR3 is made up of 16 amino acids. V was trimmed by 0 bases and J by 0 bases, leaving 9 bases between them. The CDR3 protein is CASSYSGTGSGNTIYF. CDR3 bases: TGTGCCAGCAGTTACTCCGGTACAGGCTCTGGAAACACCATATATTTT.

V gene TRBV6-5 combines with J gene TRBJ2-7; D might be TRBD2 (7 bases). With 10 bases removed from V and 2 bases from J, the gap between germline ends came to 15 bases. This CDR3 is 13 amino acids long. Looked up from germline, CDR1 is MNHEY and CDR2 is SVGAGI. The CDR3 region is CATLRGTTYEQYF. The CDR3 coding sequence is TGTGCCACCTTAAGGGGGACTACCTACGAGCAGTACTTC.

The rearrangement links TRBV6-5 to TRBJ2-1, with 8 bases lining up with TRBD1. With V trimmed by 8 bases and J by 9 bases, 9 bases remained unmatched. The germline CDR1 and CDR2 sequences are MNHEY and SVGAGI. The CDR3 runs 13 residues. The CDR3 DNA follows: TGTGCCAGCGTAGACAGGGGAATAGGTGAGCAGTTCTTC. This gives the protein CASVDRGIGEQFF.

As regards this clonotype: The germline gene is not matched at one end of the junction; a read error may be the cause. V gene TRBV3-1 combines with J gene TRBJ1-2; D possibly corresponds to TRBD1 (6 bases). The CDR3 runs to 15 residues. The V gene's germline CDR1 is LGHDT and CDR2 YNNKEL (reference sequence). This CDR3 is CAGSQDRGTVYGYTF. CDR3 sequence (DNA): TGTGCCGGCAGCCAAGATAGGGGGACCGTCTATGGCTACACCTTC. Looking up the rest from reference TRBV3-1 and TRBJ1-2 gives the full variable domain: DTAVSQTPKYLVTQMGNDKSIKCEQNLGHDTMYWYKQDSKKFLKIMFSYNNKELIINETVPNRFSPKSPDKAHLNLHINSLELGDSAVYFCAGSQDRGTVYGYTFGSGTRLTVV.

This chain uses TRBV4-2 with TRBJ2-3; D call uncertain. Germline V gene data show CDR1 as LGHNA and CDR2 as YNFKEQ. V shed 0 bases and J shed 2 bases, with 12 bases lying between them. The CDR3 is made up of 16 amino acids. CDR3 nucleotide sequence: TGTGCCAGCAGCCAAGAGATAGCAGTATTCACAGATACGCAGTATTTT. It is translated as CASSQEIAVFTDTQYF.

This clonotype was detected ten times or more. The junction departs from germline at one end; a sequencing error may be responsible. The chain uses TRBV5-1 and TRBJ2-1; D uncertain. The CDR3 is made up of 12 amino acids. CDR1 and CDR2 (germline): SGHRS, YFSETQ. Here the CDR3 reads CASSPEYNEQFF. The CDR3 DNA is TGTGCCAGCAGCCCGGAGTACAATGAGCAGTTCTTC.

The rearrangement links TRBV7-3 to TRBJ2-3, with a tentative D call TRBD2 (6 bases). V lost 5 bases and J 2 bases, leaving 14 bases between the germline ends. This CDR3 comprises 15 residues. Per germline, CDR1 SGHTA and CDR2 FQGTGA. The CDR3 DNA reads as TGTGCCAGCAGCGCCTCGGGACTTGCCACAGATACGCAGTATTTT. Its translation: CASSASGLATDTQYF. The whole variable domain, filled in from reference TRBV7-3 and TRBJ2-3, reads GAGVSQTPSNKVTEKGKYVELRCDPISGHTALYWYRQSLGQGPEFLIYFQGTGAADDSGLPNDRFFAVRPEGSVSTLKIQRTERGDSAVYLCASSASGLATDTQYFGPGTRLTVL.

This clonotype was observed a handful of times. The chain employs TRBV14 and TRBJ2-5; 7 bases fit TRBD2. The germline CDR1 and CDR2 sequences are SGHDN and FVKESK. The V and J ends lost 4 bases and 1 base, in that order; junction bases with no gene match: 9. The CDR3 consists of 16 residues. CDR3 region: CASSLGETSSQETQYF. The DNA for the CDR3 is TGTGCCAGCAGCCTCGGAGAGACTAGCAGCCAAGAGACCCAGTACTTC.

In this sample, this clonotype turned up a few times. The chain couples TRBV5-1 to TRBJ2-5; 9 bases map to TRBD2. Germline CDR1 reads SGHRS; CDR2 reads YFSETQ. The CDR3 length is 16 residues. Trimming cost V 0 bases and J 1 base; bases outside gene matches: 4. The CDR3 DNA sequence: TGCGCCAGCAGCTTGGTGCTGACTAGCGGCCAAGAGACCCAGTACTTC. This gives the protein CASSLVLTSGQETQYF.

In the case of this clonotype: This could be a read error, since a much larger clone is one nucleotide away. The gene calls are TRBV20-1 and TRBJ2-1; D is ambiguous. Near its end, the DNA agrees better with TRBJ2-7, so the J call may be wrong. The CDR3 length is 13 residues. Germline values: CDR1 DFQATT, CDR2 SNEGSKA (reference sequence). The DNA for the CDR3 is TGCAGTGCTAGGGGCTACTCCTACAATGAGCAGTACTTC. Translation gives CSARGYSYNEQYF.

This clonotype was counted between two and nine times. V usage is TRBV20-1 and J usage is TRBJ2-1; D ambiguous. V was pared by 5 bases and J by 0 bases, with 11 bases between. Germline CDR1 reads DFQATT; CDR2 reads SNEGSKA (reference sequence). The CDR3 covers 14 residues. The CDR3 coding sequence is TGCAGTGCTTCAAGGCGCACCTCCTACAATGAGCAGTTCTTC. Amino acid sequence: CSASRRTSYNEQFF.

There are many counts of this clonotype. The chain employs TRBV6-1 and TRBJ2-7; D possibly corresponds to TRBD2 (7 bases). The CDR3 contains 12 residues. V lost 11 bases to trimming and J lost 4 bases, with 15 bases between them. Germline V CDR1 and CDR2: MNHNS, SASEGT. CDR3 protein: CALLGGPYEQYF. The DNA for the CDR3 is TGTGCCCTGCTCGGGGGGCCTTACGAGCAGTACTTC.

This clonotype showed up many times. The CDR3 DNA reads as TGTGCCAGCAGCTTGAGGGGATTCCAAGAGACCCAGTACTTC. Amino acid sequence: CASSLRGFQETQYF. V usage is TRBV11-2 and J usage is TRBJ2-5; D tentatively fits TRBD1 or TRBD2 (5 bases each). The CDR3 extends over 14 amino acids. Trimming stripped 3 bases from V and 1 base from J, with 9 bases between. Germline loops: CDR1 SGHAT, CDR2 FQNNGV.

The chain has TRBV12-3 or TRBV12-4 and TRBJ1-5; D remains ambiguous. Trimming stripped 1 base from V and 11 bases from J, with 12 bases between. The CDR3 length is 13 residues. The CDR3 coding sequence is TGTGCCAGCAGTTTAGGGCAGCCGACGACCCAGCATTTT. Its protein product is CASSLGQPTTQHF.

The sample holds a few counts of this clonotype. This chain joins TRBV28 and TRBJ2-2; no clear D. The CDR3 spans 12 residues. The germline V gene has CDR1 MDHEN and CDR2 SYDVKM. Trimming removed 3 bases from V and 8 bases from J, with 7 bases in between. CDR3 residues: CASSLTTGELFF. The CDR3 nucleotides read TGTGCCAGCAGTTTGACAACTGGGGAGCTGTTTTTT.

This clonotype showed up many times. The genes are TRBV5-1 and TRBJ1-1, with D possibly being TRBD1 (6 bases). V dropped 5 bases and J dropped 1 base, with 6 bases sitting between them. The CDR3 is 12 amino acids. Per the germline V gene, CDR1 is SGHRS and CDR2 is YFSETQ. CDR3 region: CASRGQNTEAFF. CDR3 nucleotide sequence: TGCGCCAGCAGGGGACAGAACACTGAAGCTTTCTTT.

This chain connects TRBV20-1 to TRBJ1-2; D gene unclear. The CDR3 totals 12 residues. Trimming removed 4 bases from V and 4 bases from J, with 10 bases in between. Germline V lookup: CDR1 DFQATT, CDR2 SNEGSKA (reference sequence). This CDR3 reads CSAIFDSYGYTF. The CDR3, as DNA: TGCAGTGCTATTTTCGACTCCTATGGCTACACCTTC.

The chain carries TRBV2 and TRBJ2-2; D may be TRBD2 (6 bases). V was shortened by 6 bases and J by 2 bases, with 10 bases between the two germline ends. CDR1 is SNHLY, CDR2 FYNNEI, per germline. CDR3 length: 14 residues. CDR3 region: CASRPGLNTGELFF. The CDR3 DNA reads TGTGCCAGCAGGCCGGGACTCAACACCGGGGAGCTGTTTTTT. Based on the CDR3 plus reference TRBV2 and TRBJ2-2, the full variable domain is EPEVTQTPSHQVTQMGQEVILRCVPISNHLYFYWYRQILGQKVEFLVSFYNNEISEKSEIFDDQFSVERPDGSNFTLKIRSTKLEDSAMYFCASRPGLNTGELFFGEGSRLTVL.

The chain uses TRBV10-3 and TRBJ2-1; 9 bases are a match to TRBD1. The V segment lost 6 bases and the J segment 10 bases; nucleotides outside the gene matches: 10. The CDR3 is 14 amino acids. Per germline, CDR1 ENHRY and CDR2 SYGVKD. CDR3 coding DNA: TGTGCCATCAGCGAGCTGGGACAGGGATGGGAGCAGTTCTTC. Its translation: CAISELGQGWEQFF.

Of note for this clonotype: This may arise from a read error, as a much more abundant clone is one base away. The V call is TRBV6-5, the J call TRBJ2-7, with TRBD2 matching over 8 bases. CDR1 and CDR2 (germline): MNHEY, SVGAGI. Trimming at V came to 7 bases and at J to 6 bases, leaving 11 bases not matched to a gene. CDR3 length equals 14 residues. CDR3 sequence reads: CASIMRAGVGEQYF. The CDR3 DNA reads as TGTGCCAGCATTATGCGAGCGGGAGTCGGCGAGCAGTACTTC.

This clonotype was seen repeatedly, ten times or more. The V call is TRBV20-1, the J call TRBJ2-7; 9 positions match TRBD2. CDR3 length: 18 residues. V lost 1 base, J lost 4 bases, and 17 bases stayed unmatched. CDR1 and CDR2 from the germline V gene are DFQATT and SNEGSKA (reference sequence). CDR3 coding DNA: TGCAGTGCTAGAGTAGTGGAAGGGGCGGGAGGGCCGCGATACGAGCAGTACTTC. This gives the protein CSARVVEGAGGPRYEQYF.

This clonotype has at least ten counts. The chain carries TRBV27 and TRBJ2-3; 7 bases fit TRBD2. The CDR3 totals 16 residues. Per germline, CDR1 MNHEY and CDR2 SMNVEV (reference sequence). V lost 5 bases and J lost 0; bases outside the gene matches: 8. CDR3 sequence: CASSPRLATSTDTQYF. DNA of the CDR3: TGTGCCAGCAGTCCAAGACTAGCAACTAGCACAGATACGCAGTATTTT.

The gene calls are TRBV12-5 and TRBJ1-2, with D perhaps TRBD1 (5 bases). Germline lookup yields CDR1 LGHNT and CDR2 FRNRAP. This CDR3 region has 14 residues. Trimming stripped 0 bases from V and 4 bases from J, with 9 bases between. Here the CDR3 DNA reads TGTGCTAGTGGTTTGGTCTTAGGGGTCTATGGCTACACCTTC. It specifies CASGLVLGVYGYTF.

This clonotype was detected a few times. The chain couples TRBV7-9 to TRBJ2-1, with D tentatively TRBD2 (6 bases). Germline-derived CDR1 and CDR2 are SEHNR and FQNEAQ (reference sequence). V shed 5 bases and J shed 0 bases, with 23 bases lying between them. The CDR3 is 19 amino acids. The CDR3 sequence is CASSTTRVTSRSSYNEQFF. DNA of the CDR3: TGTGCCAGCAGCACGACTAGGGTTACTTCTCGAAGCTCCTACAATGAGCAGTTCTTC. Full variable domain (outside the CDR3, taken from reference TRBV7-9 and TRBJ2-1): DTGVSQNPRHKITKRGQNVTFRCDPISEHNRLYWYRQTLGQGPEFLTYFQNEAQLEKSRLLSDRFSAERPKGSFSTLEIQRTEQGDSAMYLCASSTTRVTSRSSYNEQFFGPGTRLTVL.